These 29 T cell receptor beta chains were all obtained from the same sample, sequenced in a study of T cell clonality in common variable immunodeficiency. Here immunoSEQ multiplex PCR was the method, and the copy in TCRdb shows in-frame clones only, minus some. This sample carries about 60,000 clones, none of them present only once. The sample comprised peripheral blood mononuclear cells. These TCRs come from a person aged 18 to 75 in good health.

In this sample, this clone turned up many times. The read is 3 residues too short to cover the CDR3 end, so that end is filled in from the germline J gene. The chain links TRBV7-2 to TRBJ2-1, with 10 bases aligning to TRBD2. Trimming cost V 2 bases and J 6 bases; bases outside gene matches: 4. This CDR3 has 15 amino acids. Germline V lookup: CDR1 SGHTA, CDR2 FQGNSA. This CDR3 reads CASSLSLAGANEQFF. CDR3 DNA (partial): TGTGCCAGCAGCTTAAGTCTAGCGGGAGCCAATGAG.

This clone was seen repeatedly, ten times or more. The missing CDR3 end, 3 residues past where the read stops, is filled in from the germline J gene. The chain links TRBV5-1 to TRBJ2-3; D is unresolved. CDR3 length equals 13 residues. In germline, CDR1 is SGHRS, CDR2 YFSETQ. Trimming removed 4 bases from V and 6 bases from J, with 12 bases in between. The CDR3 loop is CASSMIDTDTQYF. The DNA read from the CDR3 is TGCGCCAGCAGCATGATCGACACGGATACG.

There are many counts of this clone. The part of the CDR3 DNA that was read is TGTGCCTGGAGTCATGACAGGGGAAACACC. Encoded protein: CAWSHDRGNT. The whole CDR3 sequence is CAWSHDRGNTIYF. The chain uses TRBV30 and TRBJ1-3; possibly TRBD1 for D (6 bases). The CDR3 goes on 3 residues after the read ends, and that part is filled in from the germline J gene. The CDR3 runs to 13 residues. CDR1 and CDR2 (germline): GTSNPN, SVGIG (reference sequence). V lost 2 bases, J lost 4 bases, and 9 bases lay in between. Full variable domain (remainder filled in from reference TRBV30 and TRBJ1-3): SQTIHQWPATLVQPVGSPLSLECTVEGTSNPNLYWYRQAAGRGLQLLFYSVGIGQISSEVPQNLSASRPQDRQFILSSKKLLLSDSGFYLCAWSHDRGNTIYFGEGSWLTVV.

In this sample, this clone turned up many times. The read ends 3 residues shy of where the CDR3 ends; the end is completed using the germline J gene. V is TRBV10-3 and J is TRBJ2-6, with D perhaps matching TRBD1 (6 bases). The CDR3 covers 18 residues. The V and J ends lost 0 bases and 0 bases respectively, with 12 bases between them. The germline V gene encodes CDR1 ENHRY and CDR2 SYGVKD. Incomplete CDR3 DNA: TGTGCCATCAGTGAGTCTAAAGACAGGACCTCTGGGGCCAACGTC. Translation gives CAISESKDRTSGANV. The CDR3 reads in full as CAISESKDRTSGANVLTF.

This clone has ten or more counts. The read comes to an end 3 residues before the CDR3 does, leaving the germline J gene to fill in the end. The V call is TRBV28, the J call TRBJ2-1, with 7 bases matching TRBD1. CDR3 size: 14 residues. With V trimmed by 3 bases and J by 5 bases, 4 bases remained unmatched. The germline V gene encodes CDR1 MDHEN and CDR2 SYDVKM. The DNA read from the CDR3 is TGTGCCAGCAGTTTTCTCACAGGGGACAATGAG. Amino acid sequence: CASSFLTGDNE. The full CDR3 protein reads CASSFLTGDNEQFF.

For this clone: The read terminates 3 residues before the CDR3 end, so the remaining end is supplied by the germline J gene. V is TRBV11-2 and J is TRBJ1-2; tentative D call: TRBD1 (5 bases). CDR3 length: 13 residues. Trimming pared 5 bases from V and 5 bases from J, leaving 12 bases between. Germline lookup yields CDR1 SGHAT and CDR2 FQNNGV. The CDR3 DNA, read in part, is TGTGCCAGCAGCCCGGCCGACAGTTATGGC. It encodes CASSPADSYG. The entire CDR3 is CASSPADSYGYTF.

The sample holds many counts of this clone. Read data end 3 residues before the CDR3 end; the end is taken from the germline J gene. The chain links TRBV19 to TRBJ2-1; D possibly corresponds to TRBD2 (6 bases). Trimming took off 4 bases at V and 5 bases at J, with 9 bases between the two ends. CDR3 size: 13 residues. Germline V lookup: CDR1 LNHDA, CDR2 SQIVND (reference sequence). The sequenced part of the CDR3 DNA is TGTGCCAGTAGTAGACTAGGAAACAATGAG. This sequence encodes CASSRLGNNE. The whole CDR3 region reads CASSRLGNNEQFF. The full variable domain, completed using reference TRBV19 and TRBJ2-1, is DGGITQSPKYLFRKEGQNVTLSCEQNLNHDAMYWYRQDPGQGLRLIYYSQIVNDFQKGDIAEGYSVSREKKESFPLTVTSAQKNPTAFYLCASSRLGNNEQFFGPGTRLTVL.

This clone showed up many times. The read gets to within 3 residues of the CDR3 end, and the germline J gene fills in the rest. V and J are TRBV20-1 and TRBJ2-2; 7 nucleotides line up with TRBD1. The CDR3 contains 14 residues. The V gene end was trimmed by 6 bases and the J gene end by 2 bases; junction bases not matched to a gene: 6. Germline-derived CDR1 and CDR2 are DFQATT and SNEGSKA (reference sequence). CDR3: CSAWDRINTGELFF. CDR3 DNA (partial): TGCAGTGCATGGGACAGAATAAACACCGGGGAG.

The sequenced part of the CDR3 DNA is TGTGCCAGCAGCTGGCCTCTCAATGAAAAA. This translates into CASSWPLNEK. In full, the CDR3 reads CASSWPLNEKLFF. J is TRBJ1-4 and V is TRBV11-2; D unresolved. The read halts 3 residues ahead of the CDR3 end, with the missing end drawn from the germline J gene. V lost 4 bases to trimming and J lost 5 bases, with 8 bases between them. Germline V gene lookup returns CDR1 SGHAT and CDR2 FQNNGV. The CDR3 runs 13 residues.

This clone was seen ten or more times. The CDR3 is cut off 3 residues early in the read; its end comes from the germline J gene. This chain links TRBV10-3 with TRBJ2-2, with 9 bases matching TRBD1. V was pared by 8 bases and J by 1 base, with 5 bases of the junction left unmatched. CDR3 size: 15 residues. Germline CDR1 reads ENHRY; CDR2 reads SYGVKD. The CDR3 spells CAIGPGQGNTGELFF. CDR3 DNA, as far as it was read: TGTGCCATCGGGCCGGGACAGGGGAACACCGGGGAG.

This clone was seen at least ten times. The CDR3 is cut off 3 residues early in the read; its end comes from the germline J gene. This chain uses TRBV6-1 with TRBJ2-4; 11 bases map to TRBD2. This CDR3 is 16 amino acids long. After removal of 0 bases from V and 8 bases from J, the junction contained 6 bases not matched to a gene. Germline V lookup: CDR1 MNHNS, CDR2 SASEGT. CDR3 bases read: TGTGCCAGCAGTGAAGCACAAGGTAGCGGGGGGGACATT. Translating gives CASSEAQGSGGDI. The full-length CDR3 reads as CASSEAQGSGGDIQYF.

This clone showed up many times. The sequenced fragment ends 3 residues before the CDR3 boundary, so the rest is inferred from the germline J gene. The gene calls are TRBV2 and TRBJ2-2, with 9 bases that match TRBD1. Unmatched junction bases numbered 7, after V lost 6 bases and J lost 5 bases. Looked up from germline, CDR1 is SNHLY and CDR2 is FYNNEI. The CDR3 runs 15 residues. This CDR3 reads CASSVQGALTGELFF. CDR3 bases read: TGTGCCAGCAGCGTACAGGGGGCGTTGACCGGGGAG. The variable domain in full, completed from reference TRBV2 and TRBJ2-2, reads EPEVTQTPSHQVTQMGQEVILRCVPISNHLYFYWYRQILGQKVEFLVSFYNNEISEKSEIFDDQFSVERPDGSNFTLKIRSTKLEDSAMYFCASSVQGALTGELFFGEGSRLTVL.

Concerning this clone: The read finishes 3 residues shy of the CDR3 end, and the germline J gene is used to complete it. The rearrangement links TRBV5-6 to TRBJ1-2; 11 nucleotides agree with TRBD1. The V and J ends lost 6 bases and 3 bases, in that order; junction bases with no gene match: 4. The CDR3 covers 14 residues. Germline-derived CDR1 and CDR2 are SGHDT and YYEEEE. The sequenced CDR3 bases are TGTGCCAGCACCCGGACAGGGGGCGACTATGGC. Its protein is CASTRTGGDYG. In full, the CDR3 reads CASTRTGGDYGYTF.

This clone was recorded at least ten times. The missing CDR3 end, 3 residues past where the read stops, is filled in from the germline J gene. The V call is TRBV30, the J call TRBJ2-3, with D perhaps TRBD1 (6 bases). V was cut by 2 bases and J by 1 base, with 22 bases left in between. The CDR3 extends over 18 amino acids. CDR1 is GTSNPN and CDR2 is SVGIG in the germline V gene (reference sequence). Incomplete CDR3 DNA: TGTGCCTGGAGTAGGGGTCGAATACAGGGTTCGGGCACAGATACG. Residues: CAWSRGRIQGSGTDT. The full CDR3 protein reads CAWSRGRIQGSGTDTQYF.

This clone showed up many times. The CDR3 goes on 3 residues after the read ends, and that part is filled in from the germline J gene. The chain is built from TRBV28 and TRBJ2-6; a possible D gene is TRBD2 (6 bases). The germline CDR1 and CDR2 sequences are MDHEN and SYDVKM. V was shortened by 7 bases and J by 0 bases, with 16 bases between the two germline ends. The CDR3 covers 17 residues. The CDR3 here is CASTPRIGGSGANVLTF. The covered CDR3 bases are TGTGCCAGCACTCCAAGGATCGGGGGCTCTGGGGCCAACGTC.

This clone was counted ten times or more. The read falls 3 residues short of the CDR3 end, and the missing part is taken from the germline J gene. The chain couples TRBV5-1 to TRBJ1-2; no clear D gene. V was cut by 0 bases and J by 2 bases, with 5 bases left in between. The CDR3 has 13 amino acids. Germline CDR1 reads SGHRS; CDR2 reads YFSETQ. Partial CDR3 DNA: TGCGCCAGCAGCTTGGACAGCAACTATGGC. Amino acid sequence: CASSLDSNYG. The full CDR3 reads CASSLDSNYGYTF. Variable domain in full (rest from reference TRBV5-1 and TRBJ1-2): KAGVTQTPRYLIKTRGQQVTLSCSPISGHRSVSWYQQTPGQGLQFLFEYFSETQRNKGNFPGRFSGRQFSNSRSEMNVSTLELGDSALYLCASSLDSNYGYTFGSGTRLTVV.

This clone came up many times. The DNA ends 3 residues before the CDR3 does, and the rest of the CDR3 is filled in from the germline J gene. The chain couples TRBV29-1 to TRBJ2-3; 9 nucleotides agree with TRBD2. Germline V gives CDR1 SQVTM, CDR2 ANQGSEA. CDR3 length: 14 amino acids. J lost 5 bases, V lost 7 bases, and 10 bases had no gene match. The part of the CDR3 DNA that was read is TGCAGCGCCTCGCTAGCGGGGCTAGGAGATACG. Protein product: CSASLAGLGDT. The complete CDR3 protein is CSASLAGLGDTQYF.

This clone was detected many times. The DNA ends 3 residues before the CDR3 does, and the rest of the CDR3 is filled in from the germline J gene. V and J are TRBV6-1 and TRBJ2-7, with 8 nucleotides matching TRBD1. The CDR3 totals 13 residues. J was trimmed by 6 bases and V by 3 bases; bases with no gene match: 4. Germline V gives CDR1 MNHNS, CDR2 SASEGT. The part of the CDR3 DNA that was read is TGTGCCAGCAGTGATAGGACAGGGCGCGAG. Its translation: CASSDRTGRE. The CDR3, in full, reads CASSDRTGREQYF.

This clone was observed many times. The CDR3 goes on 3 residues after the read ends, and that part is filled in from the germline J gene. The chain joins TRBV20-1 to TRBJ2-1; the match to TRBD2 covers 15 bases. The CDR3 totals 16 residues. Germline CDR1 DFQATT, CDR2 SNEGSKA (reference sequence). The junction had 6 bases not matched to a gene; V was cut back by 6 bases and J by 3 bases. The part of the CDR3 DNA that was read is TGCAGTGCATCGGGACTAGCGGGAGGCGTCTACAATGAG. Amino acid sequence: CSASGLAGGVYNE. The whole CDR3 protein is CSASGLAGGVYNEQFF.

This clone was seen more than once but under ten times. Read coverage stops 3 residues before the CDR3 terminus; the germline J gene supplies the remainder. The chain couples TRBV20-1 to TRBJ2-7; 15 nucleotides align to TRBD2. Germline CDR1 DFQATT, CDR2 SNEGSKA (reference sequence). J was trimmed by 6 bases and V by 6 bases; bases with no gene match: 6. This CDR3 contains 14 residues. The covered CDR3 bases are TGCAGTGCCCCCGGACTAGCGGGAGGGAGCGAG. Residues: CSAPGLAGGSE. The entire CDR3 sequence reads CSAPGLAGGSEQYF.

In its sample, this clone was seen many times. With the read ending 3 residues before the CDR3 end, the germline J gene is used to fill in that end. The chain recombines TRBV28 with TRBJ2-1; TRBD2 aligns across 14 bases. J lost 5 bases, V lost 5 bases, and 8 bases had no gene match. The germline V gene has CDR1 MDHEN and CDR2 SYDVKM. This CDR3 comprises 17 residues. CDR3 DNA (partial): TGTGCCAGCAGTCCTGTGACTAGCGGGAGGGATCACAATGAG. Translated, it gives CASSPVTSGRDHNE. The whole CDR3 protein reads CASSPVTSGRDHNEQFF. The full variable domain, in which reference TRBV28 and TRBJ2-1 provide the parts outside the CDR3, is DVKVTQSSRYLVKRTGEKVFLECVQDMDHENMFWYRQDPGLGLRLIYFSYDVKMKEKGDIPEGYSVSREKKERFSLILESASTNQTSMYLCASSPVTSGRDHNEQFFGPGTRLTVL.

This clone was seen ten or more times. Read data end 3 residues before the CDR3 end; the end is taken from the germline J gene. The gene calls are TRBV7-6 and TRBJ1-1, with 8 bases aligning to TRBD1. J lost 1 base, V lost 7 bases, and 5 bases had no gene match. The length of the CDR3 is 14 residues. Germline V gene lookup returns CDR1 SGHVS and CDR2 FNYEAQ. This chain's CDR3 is CASTPGTGNTEAFF. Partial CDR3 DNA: TGTGCCAGCACCCCCGGGACAGGGAACACTGAA.

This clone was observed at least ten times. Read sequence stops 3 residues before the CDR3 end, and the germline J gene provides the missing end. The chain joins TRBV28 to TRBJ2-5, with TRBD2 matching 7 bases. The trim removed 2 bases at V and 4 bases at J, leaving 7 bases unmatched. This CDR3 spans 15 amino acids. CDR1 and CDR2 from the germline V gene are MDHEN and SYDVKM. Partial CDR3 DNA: TGTGCCAGCAGTTTACCCCTGGGGGGGGGAGAGACC. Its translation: CASSLPLGGGET. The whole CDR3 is CASSLPLGGGETQYF.

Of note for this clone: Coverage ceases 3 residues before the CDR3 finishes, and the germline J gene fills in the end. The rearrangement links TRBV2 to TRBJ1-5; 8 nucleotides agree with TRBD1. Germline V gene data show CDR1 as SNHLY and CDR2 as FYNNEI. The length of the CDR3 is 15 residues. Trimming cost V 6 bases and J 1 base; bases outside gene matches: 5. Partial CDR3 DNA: TGTGCCAGCAGCCAACAGGGGGGAAGCAATCAGCCC. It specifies CASSQQGGSNQP. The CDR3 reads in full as CASSQQGGSNQPQHF.

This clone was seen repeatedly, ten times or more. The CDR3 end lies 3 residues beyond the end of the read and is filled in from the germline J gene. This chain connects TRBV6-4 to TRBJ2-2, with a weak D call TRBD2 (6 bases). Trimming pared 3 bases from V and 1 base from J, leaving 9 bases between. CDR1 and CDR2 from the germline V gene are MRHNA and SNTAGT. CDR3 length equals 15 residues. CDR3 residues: CASSEDGGNTGELFF. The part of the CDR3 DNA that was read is TGTGCCAGCAGTGAGGACGGGGGGAACACCGGGGAG.

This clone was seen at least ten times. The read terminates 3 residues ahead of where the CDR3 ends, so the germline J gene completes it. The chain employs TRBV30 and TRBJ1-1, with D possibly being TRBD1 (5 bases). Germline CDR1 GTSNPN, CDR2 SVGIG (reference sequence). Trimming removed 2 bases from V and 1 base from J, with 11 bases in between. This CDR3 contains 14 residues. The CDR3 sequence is CAWSFSGKNTEAFF. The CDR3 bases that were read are TGTGCCTGGAGTTTCTCAGGGAAGAACACTGAA.

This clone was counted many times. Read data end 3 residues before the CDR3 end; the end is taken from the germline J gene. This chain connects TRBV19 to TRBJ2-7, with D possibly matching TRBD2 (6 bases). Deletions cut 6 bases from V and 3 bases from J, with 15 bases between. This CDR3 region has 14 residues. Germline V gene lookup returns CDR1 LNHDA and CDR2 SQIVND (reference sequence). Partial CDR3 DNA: TGTGCCAGTAGCGATCCGGGACTCCGCTACGAG. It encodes CASSDPGLRYE. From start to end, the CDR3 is CASSDPGLRYEQYF.

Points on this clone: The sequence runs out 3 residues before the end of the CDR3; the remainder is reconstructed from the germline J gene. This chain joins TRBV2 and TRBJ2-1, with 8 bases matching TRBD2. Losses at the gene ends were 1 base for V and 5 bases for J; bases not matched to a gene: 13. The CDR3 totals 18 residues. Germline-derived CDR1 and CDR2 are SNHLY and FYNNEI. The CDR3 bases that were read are TGTGCCAGCAGTGAAGGGAGCGGGAGCTTGGGGGGGGACAATGAG. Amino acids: CASSEGSGSLGGDNE. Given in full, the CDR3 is CASSEGSGSLGGDNEQFF.

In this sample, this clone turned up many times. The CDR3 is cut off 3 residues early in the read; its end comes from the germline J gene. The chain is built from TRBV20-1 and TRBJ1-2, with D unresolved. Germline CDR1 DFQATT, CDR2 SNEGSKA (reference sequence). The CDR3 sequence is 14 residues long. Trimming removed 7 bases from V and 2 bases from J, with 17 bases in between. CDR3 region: CSVIPLEGNYGYTF. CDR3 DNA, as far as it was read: TGCAGTGTTATACCCTTGGAAGGGAACTATGGC.